The source of this T cell receptor (beta chain) is a study of CD8 T cells in ankylosing spondylitis. Study findings and constraints: A CD8+ phenotype characterized the disease-linked clones, which were relatively rare in peripheral blood. Within ankylosing spondylitis blood, a TCR beta motif made up of several highly homologous variants appeared to be characteristic.

On this clonotype itself: Its target is not known.

CDR3 size: 13 residues. Germline-derived CDR1 and CDR2 are MNHNS and SASEGT. V gave up 6 bases and J gave up 3 bases, with 11 bases separating them. TCRdb itself ran the 5' RACE reads through MiXCR, one entry per CDR3 protein. The repertoire holds about 510,000 distinct CDR3 sequences, with approximately 5.3% as singletons. The sample was blood, either unsorted or a sorted T cell fraction (not recorded which). The TCR originated in a male donor with ankylosing spondylitis. The rearrangement joins TRBV6-1 to TRBJ1-2; D is unresolved. In nucleotides, the CDR3 is TGTGCCAGCAGCCGTGACACTTACTATGGCTACACCTTC. This gives the protein CASSRDTYYGYTF.